The rows below give T cell receptor beta chains drawn from one sample of a study of blood T cell repertoires in COVID-19. Assay: immunoSEQ multiplex PCR; the TCRdb copy retains only in-frame clones and omits some. In the table there are around 430,000 clones, approximately 90% of which are singletons. Sample: peripheral blood. Every receptor here comes from a woman aged 45-60 years with COVID-19, enrolled during active disease. Each CDR3 is given with its conserved first and last residue. A D gene is named only where the DNA matches it firmly. Not all rows give a size; the values are once, few, many and, for expanded clones, a class.

TGTGCCAGCTCACCCCCACGGCCGGGTGATGAAAAACTGTTTTTT | CASSPPRPGDEKLFF | - | TRBV18 | - | TRBJ1-4
TGTGCCAGCAGCTCCGGGACAGGGGTTACAGATACGCAGTATTTT | CASSSGTGVTDTQYF | TRBD1 | TRBV7-6 | - | TRBJ2-3
TGTGCCACCAGTGAATCTAGCGGGGGGCTTCCCTACGAGCAGTACTTC | CATSESSGGLPYEQYF | TRBD2 | TRBV24-1 | once | TRBJ2-7
TGTGCCAGCAGTGTCCTGACAGGGAGGCACACCATATATTTT | CASSVLTGRHTIYF | TRBD1 | TRBV2 | - | TRBJ1-3
TGTGCCTGGACTTTCGGGCTAGCGGGGGAGGGAGATACGCAGTATTTT | CAWTFGLAGEGDTQYF | TRBD2 | TRBV30 | - | TRBJ2-3
TGTGCCAGCAGTTTAAGGACATGGGTTGGAAACACCATATATTTT | CASSLRTWVGNTIYF | - | TRBV28 | few | TRBJ1-3
TGTGCCAGCACCTCAGGGGTAGTATATGGCTACACCTTC | CASTSGVVYGYTF | - | TRBV28 | - | TRBJ1-2
TGTGCCAATGTACGCAGAGGATACAATGAGCAGTTCTTC | CANVRRGYNEQFF | - | TRBV6-5 | - | TRBJ2-1
TGTGCCAGCACCTTAACCCACTCCAACGATGAGCAGTTCTTC | CASTLTHSNDEQFF | - | TRBV27 | - | TRBJ2-1
TGTGCCAGCAGCTTAAACCTGGGGGACATGAACACTGAAGCTTTCTTT | CASSLNLGDMNTEAFF | - | TRBV11-2 | once | TRBJ1-1
TGTGCCTGGATATCCCTATCAAGAGCTTTCTTT | CAWISLSRAFF | - | TRBV30 | - | TRBJ1-1
TGTGCCAGCGTTGACAGCTCCTACGAGCAGTACTTC | CASVDSSYEQYF | - | TRBV11-1 | - | TRBJ2-7
TGTGCCAGTAGTATAGGTAGCAGGGGGAGTGAAAAACTGTTTTTT | CASSIGSRGSEKLFF | TRBD1 | TRBV19 | - | TRBJ1-4
TGTGCCAGCAGTTTAGCGAGCCCTGAAGCTTTCTTT | CASSLASPEAFF | - | TRBV12-3/TRBV12-4 | - | TRBJ1-1
TGTGCCATCAGTGAGTCTACCGACAGTTACGAGCAGTACTTC | CAISESTDSYEQYF | - | TRBV10-3 | - | TRBJ2-7
TGTGCCAGCAGCCTAGGGACAGGGGGCTACAATGAGCAGTTCTTC | CASSLGTGGYNEQFF | TRBD1 | TRBV5-6 | - | TRBJ2-1
TGCGCCAGCAGCCCCGGACAGGGGGCTGGGGCTTTCTTT | CASSPGQGAGAFF | TRBD1 | TRBV5-1 | - | TRBJ1-1
TGTGCCAGCAGCTTAGGCCAGGATCCCAGGCAGCCCCAGCATTTT | CASSLGQDPRQPQHF | - | TRBV7-9 | - | TRBJ1-5
TGCGCCAGCAGCTTGGAGGGACAGGGGTTTGGCGAGCAGTACTTC | CASSLEGQGFGEQYF | TRBD1 | TRBV5-1 | - | TRBJ2-7
TGTGCCAGCTCGTCCGGGACAGGGTACGAGCAGTACTTC | CASSSGTGYEQYF | TRBD1 | TRBV18 | once | TRBJ2-7
TGTGCCAGCAGCCCCGATCCCGACACGACCGCTGAAGCTTTCTTT | CASSPDPDTTAEAFF | - | TRBV5-5 | few | TRBJ1-1
TGTGCCTGGAGTGTACAAACAGCCTATGGCTACACCTTC | CAWSVQTAYGYTF | - | TRBV30 | - | TRBJ1-2
TGTGCCAGCAGTTCCCCGGGACAGGGGACGACAAAACTGTTTTTT | CASSSPGQGTTKLFF | TRBD1 | TRBV6-5 | - | TRBJ1-4
TGTGCCAGCAGCTCCGCCCGGGGGGACACTGAAGCTTTCTTT | CASSSARGDTEAFF | - | TRBV5-4 | - | TRBJ1-1
TGTGCCAGCAGCAAGGACAGGGCGCACACCGGGGAGCTGTTTTTT | CASSKDRAHTGELFF | TRBD1 | TRBV4-2 | - | TRBJ2-2
TGTGCCAGCAGTTCAACAGCAATACTGAACACTGAAGCTTTCTTT | CASSSTAILNTEAFF | - | TRBV6-5 | - | TRBJ1-1
TGTGCCAGCTCTATCCCGGGGATCACTGAAGCTTTCTTT | CASSIPGITEAFF | - | TRBV27 | - | TRBJ1-1
TGTGCCACCAGTGATTTCACACCACGACACTCTGGAAACACCATATATTTT | CATSDFTPRHSGNTIYF | - | TRBV24-1 | - | TRBJ1-3